The 15 T cell receptor beta chains reported below all come from one sample, sequenced in a study of cytomegalovirus exposure and HLA in healthy donors. PCR involved 60 Vbeta and 13 Jbeta primers. Profiling relied on immunoSEQ multiplex PCR, and the TCRdb table lists in-frame clones only, not all of them. The sample consists of roughly 170,000 clones, about four fifths of them appearing once. Material for sequencing was PBMCs. These receptors were collected from a girl under 18 in good health and CMV-seropositive.

The sample holds one count of this clone. The chain is built from TRBV19 and TRBJ1-2; 7 nucleotides match TRBD1. The trim removed 5 bases at V and 4 bases at J, leaving 10 bases unmatched. The CDR3 length is 15 residues. The V gene's germline CDR1 is LNHDA and CDR2 SQIVND (reference sequence). The CDR3 here is CASSQGGGDTYGYTF. In DNA, the CDR3 is TGTGCCAGTAGTCAAGGAGGGGGCGACACCTATGGCTACACCTTC.

The V gene is TRBV20-1, the J gene TRBJ1-1; D is perhaps TRBD1 (6 bases). This CDR3 contains 9 residues. Per the germline V gene, CDR1 is DFQATT and CDR2 is SNEGSKA (reference sequence). DNA of the CDR3: TGCCGAACAGGGCCTGAAGCTTTCTTT. Translated, it gives CRTGPEAFF.

The rearrangement uses TRBV5-1 and TRBJ1-1; D unresolved. V lost 0 bases to trimming and J lost 0 bases, with 12 bases between them. The CDR3 spans 16 residues. Germline values: CDR1 SGHRS, CDR2 YFSETQ. The CDR3 loop reads CASSLDGRGMNTEAFF. The CDR3 DNA reads TGCGCCAGCAGCTTGGACGGCCGGGGAATGAACACTGAAGCTTTCTTT.

The chain uses TRBV19 and TRBJ2-1; D unclear. This CDR3 has 13 residues. Germline-derived CDR1 and CDR2 are LNHDA and SQIVND (reference sequence). Trimming took 4 bases from V and 3 from J, leaving 7 bases between them. The DNA for the CDR3 is TGTGCCAGTAGTACCGGGTACTACAATGAGCAGTTCTTC. This gives the protein CASSTGYYNEQFF. Full variable domain (outside the CDR3, taken from reference TRBV19 and TRBJ2-1): DGGITQSPKYLFRKEGQNVTLSCEQNLNHDAMYWYRQDPGQGLRLIYYSQIVNDFQKGDIAEGYSVSREKKESFPLTVTSAQKNPTAFYLCASSTGYYNEQFFGPGTRLTVL.

This sequence joins TRBV27 and TRBJ2-7, with D tentatively TRBD1 (5 bases). The ends were cut back, 6 bases at V and 2 bases at J, with 14 bases in the middle. CDR1 and CDR2 from the germline V gene are MNHEY and SMNVEV (reference sequence). This CDR3 is 14 amino acids long. The CDR3 loop is CASSHGHPAYEQYF. The CDR3 nucleotides read TGTGCCAGCAGCCACGGACATCCCGCCTACGAGCAGTACTTC.

The chain uses TRBV5-5 and TRBJ1-2, with TRBD1 as a possible D gene (5 bases). The CDR3 runs 15 residues. The ends were cut back, 3 bases at V and 2 bases at J, with 14 bases in the middle. Looked up from germline, CDR1 is SGHKS and CDR2 is YYEKEE (reference sequence). In DNA form, the CDR3 reads TGTGCCAGCAGCTCGTCCCAGGGCTACAACTATGGCTACACCTTC. This translates into CASSSSQGYNYGYTF.

This clone was seen more than once but under ten times. The rearrangement links TRBV5-4 to TRBJ2-7, with a tentative D call TRBD1 (5 bases). Germline loops: CDR1 SGHNT, CDR2 YYREEE (reference sequence). Trimming cost V 3 bases and J 2 bases, with 12 bases left between them. The CDR3 is made up of 14 amino acids. The CDR3 DNA is TGTGCCAGCAGCTCAACTCGACAGCCCTACGAGCAGTACTTC. Translating gives CASSSTRQPYEQYF.

V usage is TRBV5-6 and J usage is TRBJ1-4, with D maybe TRBD1 (6 bases). Deletions cut 3 bases from V and 6 bases from J, with 15 bases between. CDR3 length equals 15 residues. Germline values: CDR1 SGHDT, CDR2 YYEEEE. CDR3 bases: TGTGCCAGCAGCTCCCAGGGGAGAGGTGATGAAAAACTGTTTTTT. Amino acid sequence: CASSSQGRGDEKLFF.

The chain is built from TRBV12-5 and TRBJ1-2; 7 nucleotides align to TRBD1. Unmatched junction bases numbered 12, after V lost 6 bases and J lost 8 bases. The CDR3 runs to 14 residues. Germline V gene sequence: CDR1 LGHNT, CDR2 FRNRAP. CDR3 coding DNA: TGTGCTAGTGGGCTCCCATCTTCAGGGGGAGGCTACACCTTC. Amino acid sequence: CASGLPSSGGGYTF.

The CDR3 coding sequence is TGTGCTAGTGGTTTAGGGGGGGCAAGCCCCAAAAACATTCAGTACTTC. Encoded protein: CASGLGGASPKNIQYF. The V gene is TRBV12-5, the J gene TRBJ2-4; possible D gene TRBD2, 7 bases. V was trimmed by 3 bases and J by 2 bases, leaving 14 bases between them. Per germline, CDR1 LGHNT and CDR2 FRNRAP. The CDR3 runs 16 residues.

With respect to this clone: Its ends do not fully match the called genes, so a read error is possible. The chain couples TRBV7-7 to TRBJ2-7, with D maybe TRBD1 (6 bases). Germline CDR1 SSHAT, CDR2 FNYEAQ (reference sequence). The CDR3 length is 13 residues. The CDR3 nucleotides are TGTGCTAGCAGCCCTAACAGGGAACTCGAGCAGTACTTC. Its translation is CASSPNRELEQYF.

The chain carries TRBV6-4 and TRBJ2-7; weak D call: TRBD2 (7 bases). This CDR3 region has 16 residues. Germline CDR1 MRHNA, CDR2 SNTAGT. V was shortened by 7 bases and J by 0 bases, with 19 bases between the two germline ends. The CDR3 DNA sequence: TGTGCCAGCACTCCTGGGGGGGGCGAGGTCTCCTACGAGCAGTACTTC. It specifies CASTPGGGEVSYEQYF.

This clone appeared once. This chain uses TRBV6-1 with TRBJ1-1; 7 bases match TRBD1. There are 15 residues in the CDR3. CDR1 MNHNS and CDR2 SASEGT come from the germline V gene. V gave up 3 bases and J gave up 1 base; unmatched junction bases: 5. The CDR3 DNA reads TGTGCCAGCAGTGATTTTAGGACAGGGAACACTGAAGCTTTCTTT. It specifies CASSDFRTGNTEAFF.

To note about this clone: Other DNA sequences in this specimen translate into the identical CDR3. The chain carries TRBV6-5 and TRBJ1-2; D might be TRBD1 (5 bases). The CDR3 is 12 residues long. CDR1 and CDR2 from the germline V gene are MNHEY and SVGAGI. With 5 bases removed from V and 8 bases from J, the gap between germline ends came to 12 bases. The CDR3 DNA reads as TGTGCCAGCAGTACGGGACTGGGAGGCTACACCTTC. Encoded protein: CASSTGLGGYTF.

The chain carries TRBV30 and TRBJ2-1, with 7 nucleotides matching TRBD2. The junction had 14 bases not matched to a gene; V was cut back by 5 bases and J by 4 bases. The germline CDR1 and CDR2 sequences are GTSNPN and SVGIG (reference sequence). The CDR3 has 16 amino acids. DNA for the CDR3: TGTGCCTGGCAAACTAGCGTCCTCAGTAAATACAATGAGCAGTTCTTC. Protein sequence: CAWQTSVLSKYNEQFF.